This entry lists 20 T cell receptor beta chains sequenced from one sample in a study of blood T cell repertoires in COVID-19. Some clones are missing from TCRdb's copy, which holds only in-frame ones; the method was immunoSEQ multiplex PCR. The sample has under 200,000 clones, over 75% seen once. The specimen sequenced was PBMCs or T cells enriched from blood (not recorded which). These receptor sequences come from a woman aged 40 to 49 with acute COVID-19.

V gene TRBV3-1 (or the pseudogene TRBV3-2) combines with J gene TRBJ2-1; TRBD2 might be the D (5 bases). Germline V gene sequence: CDR1 LGHDT, CDR2 YNNKEL (reference sequence). The germline V and J ends were trimmed by 7 bases and 9 bases, with 19 bases remaining between them. CDR3 size: 14 residues. The CDR3 bases are TGTGCCAGCACCCCCTACCGGGCGAGCGGTGAGCAGTTCTTC. Protein: CASTPYRASGEQFF.

V gene TRBV2 combines with J gene TRBJ1-2; TRBD1 aligns across 11 bases. This CDR3 is built from 15 residues. Germline CDR1 SNHLY, CDR2 FYNNEI. Trimming at V came to 8 bases and at J to 7 bases, leaving 12 bases not matched to a gene. The CDR3 nucleotides are TGTGCCAGCTCGAGAGGACAGGGGGCGGTAGGTGGCTACACCTTC. This translates into CASSRGQGAVGGYTF.

A few counts support this clone. The sample holds other DNA sequences that translate to the same CDR3. J is TRBJ1-2 and V is TRBV18; TRBD1 agrees at 9 bases. The trim removed 0 bases at V and 5 bases at J, leaving 1 base unmatched. The CDR3 covers 14 residues. Looked up from germline, CDR1 is KGHSH and CDR2 is LQKENI. This chain's CDR3 is CASSPPDRGYGYTF. Written as DNA, the CDR3 is TGTGCCAGCTCACCACCGGACAGGGGTTATGGCTACACCTTC. Full variable domain (rest looked up from reference TRBV18 and TRBJ1-2): NAGVMQNPRHLVRRRGQEARLRCSPMKGHSHVYWYRQLPEEGLKFMVYLQKENIIDESGMPKERFSAEFPKEGPSILRIQQVVRGDSAAYFCASSPPDRGYGYTFGSGTRLTVV.

This clone came up once. The rearrangement links TRBV27 to TRBJ2-1, with 12 bases lining up with TRBD2. The CDR3 contains 18 residues. The junction had 10 bases not matched to a gene; V was cut back by 5 bases and J by 2 bases. Germline loops: CDR1 MNHEY, CDR2 SMNVEV (reference sequence). CDR3 in DNA: TGTGCCAGCAGTCGATTAACTAGCGGGAGGATGGCCTACAATGAGCAGTTCTTC. Its protein product is CASSRLTSGRMAYNEQFF.

The rearrangement joins TRBV29-1 to TRBJ1-1; D is undetermined. The length of the CDR3 is 13 residues. Per the germline V gene, CDR1 is SQVTM and CDR2 is ANQGSEA. V lost 7 bases and J 0 bases, leaving 12 bases between the germline ends. In nucleotides, the CDR3 is TGCAGCGGACATCAGAAACTGAACACTGAAGCTTTCTTT. Residues: CSGHQKLNTEAFF.

This clone was counted a single time. The CDR3 DNA reads as TGTGCCAGCAGCTTAGCGGGGTCAGGGGTTAACGAGCAGTACTTC. Translating gives CASSLAGSGVNEQYF. This chain uses TRBV7-9 with TRBJ2-7; weak D call: TRBD1 (6 bases). Trimming pared 0 bases from V and 5 bases from J, leaving 14 bases between. CDR1 SEHNR and CDR2 FQNEAQ come from the germline V gene (reference sequence). CDR3 length: 15 residues. The variable domain in full, with the rest retrieved from reference TRBV7-9 and TRBJ2-7, is DTGVSQNPRHKITKRGQNVTFRCDPISEHNRLYWYRQTLGQGPEFLTYFQNEAQLEKSRLLSDRFSAERPKGSFSTLEIQRTEQGDSAMYLCASSLAGSGVNEQYFGPGTRLTVT.

V is TRBV18 and J is TRBJ1-1, with D tentatively TRBD1 (5 bases). The CDR3 covers 15 residues. Trimming left V 3 bases short and J 1 base short, with 12 bases between. CDR1 KGHSH and CDR2 LQKENI come from the germline V gene. This CDR3 reads CASSPRTTGNTEAFF. The CDR3 region has the DNA TGTGCCAGCTCACCTCGGACAACGGGGAACACTGAAGCTTTCTTT.

V and J are TRBV6-5 and TRBJ2-2; no clear D. With 4 bases removed from V and 1 base from J, the gap between germline ends came to 4 bases. The CDR3 consists of 13 residues. Per the germline V gene, CDR1 is MNHEY and CDR2 is SVGAGI. This chain's CDR3 is CASSLLNTGELFF. The CDR3 coding sequence is TGTGCCAGCAGTTTATTGAACACCGGGGAGCTGTTTTTT.

V and J are TRBV27 and TRBJ2-1, with 14 bases matching TRBD2. This CDR3 spans 15 amino acids. V gave up 5 bases and J gave up 5 bases; unmatched junction bases: 2. Per germline, CDR1 MNHEY and CDR2 SMNVEV (reference sequence). CDR3 sequence: CASSMGLAGDNEQFF. CDR3 DNA sequence: TGTGCCAGCAGTATGGGACTAGCGGGAGACAATGAGCAGTTCTTC.

This chain connects TRBV19 to TRBJ2-1; 7 bases line up with TRBD2. Germline V CDR1 and CDR2: LNHDA, SQIVND (reference sequence). The CDR3 is made up of 18 amino acids. Trimming cost V 6 bases and J 8 bases; bases outside gene matches: 22. The CDR3 spells CASSPGLNLGPQGDEQFF. The DNA of the CDR3 is TGTGCCAGTAGCCCGGGACTAAACTTGGGTCCTCAAGGAGATGAGCAGTTCTTC.

The V call is TRBV9, the J call TRBJ2-5, with 10 bases that match TRBD2. Trimming took 3 bases from V and 5 from J; bases not matched to a gene: 10. Germline CDR1 is SGDLS and CDR2 is YYNGEE. The CDR3 sequence is 16 residues long. The CDR3 loop is CASSDVPGLALETQYF. The CDR3 bases are TGTGCCAGCAGCGATGTCCCGGGACTAGCGTTGGAGACCCAGTACTTC.

In its sample, this clone was seen once. The rearrangement uses TRBV3-1 (or the pseudogene TRBV3-2) and TRBJ1-1, with 7 bases lining up with TRBD1. The CDR3 has 15 amino acids. Germline CDR1 LGHDT, CDR2 YNNKEL (reference sequence). Trimming at V came to 1 base and at J to 6 bases, leaving 8 bases not matched to a gene. CDR3 nucleotide sequence: TGTGCCAGCAGCCAAGGACCTAACAGGGGAGCTGAAGCTTTCTTT. This gives the protein CASSQGPNRGAEAFF.

CDR3 DNA: TGTGCCAGCAGCCACACAGGGGGCAATGGTCAGCCCCAGCATTTT. It yields the protein CASSHTGGNGQPQHF. The chain is built from TRBV4-2 and TRBJ1-5; the match to TRBD1 covers 9 bases. The length of the CDR3 is 15 residues. Germline V lookup: CDR1 LGHNA, CDR2 YNFKEQ. V lost 3 bases, J lost 6 bases, and 6 bases stayed unmatched.

This clone turned up a few times. The genes are TRBV7-9 and TRBJ1-1, with no clear D. The CDR3 totals 14 residues. Per the germline V gene, CDR1 is SEHNR and CDR2 is FQNEAQ (reference sequence). V dropped 2 bases and J dropped 3 bases, with 10 bases sitting between them. CDR3: CASSLSTVYTEAFF. The CDR3 DNA follows: TGTGCCAGCAGCTTATCAACGGTGTACACTGAAGCTTTCTTT.

The chain has TRBV11-2 and TRBJ1-2; a possible D gene is TRBD1 (6 bases). CDR3 length equals 15 residues. Looked up from germline, CDR1 is SGHAT and CDR2 is FQNNGV. Trimming took 2 bases from V and 5 from J, leaving 15 bases between them. The CDR3 DNA reads TGTGCCAGCAGCTTATCCCAGGGGAACCAATATGGCTACACCTTC. Its translation is CASSLSQGNQYGYTF.

V gene TRBV5-1 combines with J gene TRBJ1-2, with D possibly matching TRBD1 (5 bases). The germline V gene has CDR1 SGHRS and CDR2 YFSETQ. CDR3 size: 15 residues. V gave up 4 bases and J gave up 7 bases, with 20 bases separating them. The CDR3 coding sequence is TGCGCCAGCAGCCCTGGAGGGGCGAGGGGTTTTGGCTACACCTTC. This codes for CASSPGGARGFGYTF.

This chain links TRBV7-9 with TRBJ1-2, with D unresolved. The CDR3 runs 13 residues. Trimming shortened V by 1 base and J by 5 bases, and 8 bases separated the two germline ends. From germline, CDR1 is SEHNR and CDR2 FQNEAQ (reference sequence). The CDR3 spells CASSLDVAYGYTF. In DNA form, the CDR3 reads TGTGCCAGCAGCTTAGATGTGGCTTATGGCTACACCTTC.

The V call is TRBV15, the J call TRBJ2-1, with a weak D call TRBD2 (5 bases). The CDR3 length is 17 residues. V was pared by 1 base and J by 0 bases, with 13 bases between. Germline lookup yields CDR1 LNHNV and CDR2 YYDKDF (reference sequence). CDR3 amino acids: CATSRVGVGSSYNEQFF. In nucleotides, the CDR3 is TGTGCCACCAGCAGAGTAGGTGTAGGGAGCTCCTACAATGAGCAGTTCTTC.

The rearrangement joins TRBV7-2 to TRBJ2-5; TRBD2 matches at 10 bases. The CDR3 extends over 17 amino acids. The germline V gene encodes CDR1 SGHTA and CDR2 FQGNSA. The V gene end was trimmed by 1 base and the J gene end by 7 bases; junction bases not matched to a gene: 12. The CDR3 protein is CASSLDASGSGGGTQYF. CDR3 coding DNA: TGTGCCAGCAGCTTAGACGCTAGCGGGAGCGGTGGGGGGACCCAGTACTTC.

V is TRBV5-1 and J is TRBJ1-6; possibly TRBD1 for D (6 bases). V was clipped by 0 bases and J by 2 bases, with 9 bases between them. This CDR3 is built from 16 residues. CDR1 is SGHRS, CDR2 YFSETQ, per germline. CDR3 sequence: CASSLESGAYNSPLHF. As DNA, the CDR3 is TGCGCCAGCAGCTTGGAGTCAGGGGCCTATAATTCACCCCTCCACTTT.